Presented here are 5 T cell receptor beta chains from one specimen sequenced in a study of blood T cells in healthy people across ages. Primed by a sample-barcoded 5' primer and a J-beta primer mix, a second PCR proceeded for roughly 6 to 12 cycles. TCRdb reprocessed the 5' RACE reads via MiXCR and lists one record per CDR3 protein. The sample lists fewer than 2,000,000 distinct CDR3 sequences; about two fifths were seen once. Input material: blood. These receptor sequences come from a human donor in good health.

This chain connects TRBV11-2 to TRBJ1-2; D uncertain. Trimming shortened V by 2 bases and J by 0 bases, and 10 bases separated the two germline ends. The CDR3 runs to 15 residues. CDR1 is SGHAT and CDR2 is FQNNGV in the germline V gene. CDR3 in amino acids: CASSLSSNPNYGYTF. CDR3 bases: TGTGCCAGCAGCTTATCGTCAAACCCTAACTATGGCTACACCTTC.

The chain recombines TRBV4-3 with TRBJ1-2; D uncertain. The V end lost 4 bases, the J end lost 0 bases, and 9 bases lay between the germline ends. In germline, CDR1 is LGHNA, CDR2 YSLEER. The CDR3 runs to 14 residues. Here the CDR3 DNA reads TGCGCCAGCAGCCCCCGGACCCCTAACTATGGCTACACCTTC. Its translation: CASSPRTPNYGYTF.

For this clonotype: Germline and junction disagree at one end, which may indicate a read error. The V and J genes are TRBV11-3 and TRBJ1-2; 10 bases fit TRBD1. Germline assignment: CDR1 SGHNT and CDR2 YENEEA. The CDR3 extends over 18 amino acids. CDR3 nucleotide sequence: TGTGTCAGCAGCTCCGGAGGCCGGGACAGGGGACTAAACTATGGCTACACCTTC. Its protein product is CVSSSGGRDRGLNYGYTF.

The rearrangement joins TRBV7-2 to TRBJ2-3; D is uncertain. The CDR3 runs 13 residues. V lost 8 bases to trimming and J lost 4 bases, with 13 bases between them. Germline V lookup: CDR1 SGHTA, CDR2 FQGNSA. The CDR3 region is CASHQIVPDTQYF. The CDR3 DNA reads as TGTGCCAGCCACCAGATAGTACCAGATACGCAGTATTTT.

The chain combines TRBV4-1 with TRBJ1-2; D is perhaps TRBD1 (5 bases). Deletions cut 1 base from V and 5 bases from J, with 17 bases between. Germline assignment: CDR1 MGHRA and CDR2 YSYEKL. The CDR3 contains 16 residues. For the CDR3, the DNA is TGCGCCAGCAGCCAAGGACCCCAGGGAGTACGGTATGGCTACACCTTC. Protein: CASSQGPQGVRYGYTF.